Listed here is a single TCR beta chain. The target antigen is unknown. This entry comes from a study of cytomegalovirus exposure and HLA in healthy donors. Findings of the study overall: TCR beta chain V- and J-gene trimming was linked, in a later analysis, to a missense variant in DCLRE1C.

PCR involved 60 Vbeta and 13 Jbeta primers. The method was immunoSEQ multiplex PCR; TCRdb's version includes in-frame clones alone and lacks a portion of them. The table has roughly 73,000 clones, about 88% seen once. Trimming took 1 base from V and 5 from J; bases not matched to a gene: 6. Germline V lookup: CDR1 LGHNA, CDR2 YNFKEQ. The CDR3 runs to 16 residues. The gene calls are TRBV4-2 and TRBJ1-4; 8 nucleotides align to TRBD1. The receptor comes from a woman in her forties or fifties in good health and CMV-seronegative. Sample: PBMCs. In DNA, the CDR3 is TGTGCCAGCAGCCAAGGGTCGGACAGGGTCAATGAAAAACTGTTTTTT. Amino acids: CASSQGSDRVNEKLFF.